This T cell receptor (beta chain) comes out of a study of T cell responses to AZD1222 COVID-19 vaccine. Whole-study findings and limits: No day 14 peak samples; only post-peak repertoires were characterized. Baseline serostatus was positive in only a handful of AZD1222 recipients.

Data came from immunoSEQ multiplex PCR; TCRdb stores just in-frame clones and leaves some out. The sample holds approximately 150,000 clones; about 92% are singletons and the top ten take 9.5% to 15%. With respect to this clone: What it recognizes is unknown.

V lost 3 bases and J 14 bases, leaving 16 bases between the germline ends. The CDR3 length is 13 residues. Germline CDR1 SNHLY, CDR2 FYNNEI. Here the sequenced sample was peripheral blood, taken after recovery from COVID-19. The receptor was isolated from an adult who had recovered from COVID-19. The chain links TRBV2 to TRBJ1-4; unclear D gene. The CDR3 DNA follows: TGTGCCAGCAGTGACCTTATAAATACTAATCTGTTTTTT. Translation gives CASSDLINTNLFF. Using reference TRBV2 and TRBJ1-4 for the parts outside the CDR3, the full variable domain is EPEVTQTPSHQVTQMGQEVILRCVPISNHLYFYWYRQILGQKVEFLVSFYNNEISEKSEIFDDQFSVERPDGSNFTLKIRSTKLEDSAMYFCASSDLINTNLFFGSGTQLSVL.